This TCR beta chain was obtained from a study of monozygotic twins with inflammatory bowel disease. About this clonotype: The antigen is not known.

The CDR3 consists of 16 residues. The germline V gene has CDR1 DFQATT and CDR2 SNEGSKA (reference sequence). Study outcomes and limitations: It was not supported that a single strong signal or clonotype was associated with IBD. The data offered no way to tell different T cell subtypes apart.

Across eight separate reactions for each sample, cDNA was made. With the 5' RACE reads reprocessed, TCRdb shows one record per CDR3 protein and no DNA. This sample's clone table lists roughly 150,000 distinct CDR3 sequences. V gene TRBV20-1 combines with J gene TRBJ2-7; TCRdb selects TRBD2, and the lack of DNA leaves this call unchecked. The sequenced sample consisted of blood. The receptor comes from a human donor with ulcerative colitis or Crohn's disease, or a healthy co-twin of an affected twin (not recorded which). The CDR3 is CSATTTRLAGGYEQYF.